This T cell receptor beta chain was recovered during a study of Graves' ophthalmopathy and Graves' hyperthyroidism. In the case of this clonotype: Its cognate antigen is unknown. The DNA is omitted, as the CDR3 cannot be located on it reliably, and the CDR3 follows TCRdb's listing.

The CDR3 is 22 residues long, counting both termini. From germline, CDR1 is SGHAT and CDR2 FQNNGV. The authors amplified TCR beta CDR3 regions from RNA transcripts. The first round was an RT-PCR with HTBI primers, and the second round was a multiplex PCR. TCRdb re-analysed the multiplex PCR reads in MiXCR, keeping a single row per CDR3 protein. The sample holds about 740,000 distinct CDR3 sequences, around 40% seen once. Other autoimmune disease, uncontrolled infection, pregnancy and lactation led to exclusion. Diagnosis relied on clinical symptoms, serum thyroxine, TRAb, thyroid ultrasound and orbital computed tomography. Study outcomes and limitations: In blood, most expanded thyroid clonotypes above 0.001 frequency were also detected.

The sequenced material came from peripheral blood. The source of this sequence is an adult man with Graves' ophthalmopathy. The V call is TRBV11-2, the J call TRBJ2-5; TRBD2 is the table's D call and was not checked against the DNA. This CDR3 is CASSIYLCSVEGGGRGGETQYF.